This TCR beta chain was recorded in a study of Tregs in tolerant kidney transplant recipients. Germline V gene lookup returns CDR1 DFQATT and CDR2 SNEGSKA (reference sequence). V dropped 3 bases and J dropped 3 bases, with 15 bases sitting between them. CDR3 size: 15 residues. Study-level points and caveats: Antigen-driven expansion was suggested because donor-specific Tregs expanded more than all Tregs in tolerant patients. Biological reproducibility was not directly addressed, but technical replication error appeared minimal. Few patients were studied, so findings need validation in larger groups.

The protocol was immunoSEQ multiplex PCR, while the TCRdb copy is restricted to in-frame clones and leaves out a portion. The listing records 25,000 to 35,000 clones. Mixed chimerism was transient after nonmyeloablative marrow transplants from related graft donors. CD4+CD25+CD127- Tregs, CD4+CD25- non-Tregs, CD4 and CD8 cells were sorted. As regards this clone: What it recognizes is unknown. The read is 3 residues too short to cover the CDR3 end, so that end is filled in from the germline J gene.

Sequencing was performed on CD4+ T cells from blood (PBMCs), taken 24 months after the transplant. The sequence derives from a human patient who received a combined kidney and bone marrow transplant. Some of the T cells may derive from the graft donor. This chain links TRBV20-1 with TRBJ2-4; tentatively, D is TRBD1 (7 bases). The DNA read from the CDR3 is TGCAGTGCTAGTATTAGACAGGGACTCAAAAACATT. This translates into CSASIRQGLKNI. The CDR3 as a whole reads CSASIRQGLKNIQYF.